This T cell receptor beta chain was profiled in a study of CD8+ T cells in alopecia areata. General study points: Sequences from scalp samples also cover resident alphabeta T cells of normal skin.

RNA extraction and reverse transcription yielded cDNA as sequencing template. The method was immunoSEQ multiplex PCR; TCRdb's version includes in-frame clones alone and lacks a portion of them. Of about 82,000 clones in the sample, roughly 51% were seen once. Peripheral blood and lesional scalp punch biopsies were taken from alopecia areata patients. To note about this clone: The antigen is not known.

This clonotype originated in a human donor with alopecia areata. The sequenced sample was NKG2D-high CD8+ T cells sorted from blood.

For the CDR3, the DNA is TGTGCCAGCTCCAACCAGGCGGCTCAAGAGACCCAGTACTTC. Amino acids: CASSNQAAQETQYF. The chain uses TRBV7-9 and TRBJ2-5; D call uncertain. The germline CDR1 and CDR2 sequences are SEHNR and FQNEAQ (reference sequence). CDR3 length: 14 amino acids. V lost 8 bases to trimming and J lost 2 bases, with 15 bases between them.